This T cell receptor beta chain was observed in a study of PD-1 blockade in classical Hodgkin lymphoma. On this clone itself: Its target is unknown.

This CDR3 region has 15 residues. Germline V gives CDR1 MNHNY, CDR2 SVGAGI (reference sequence). The V and J ends lost 5 bases and 6 bases respectively, with 20 bases between them. With no exception, relapse followed autologous stem cell transplantation in all patients, and brentuximab vedotin exposure varied. Complete response, partial response or progressive disease constituted the best responses recorded. Only in-frame clones appear in the TCRdb table, and some are missing; sequencing was by immunoSEQ multiplex PCR. The repertoire includes more than 85,000 clones, around 90% of them detected once, and around 2.4% sits in the top ten. General observations from the study: Exclusion removed patients who began nivolumab under 1 year after ASCT. Partial responders and progressors had significantly lower baseline TCR diversity. By C4D1, CD4+ diversity increased significantly, especially in complete responders.

The V and J genes are TRBV6-6 and TRBJ2-7; a weak D match, TRBD2 (6 bases). This sequence originates from a human donor with classical Hodgkin lymphoma. This specimen was peripheral blood mononuclear cells (PBMCs), taken before the second cycle of nivolumab. DNA for the CDR3: TGTGCCAGCAGTAGGGGATCGACTAGTTCCAGCGAGCAGTACTTC. As protein: CASSRGSTSSSEQYF.